What follows describes a single TCR beta chain. The target antigen is unknown. This specimen belongs to a study of early T cells in non-severe SARS-CoV-2 infection. The overall study: Bulk RNA from unsorted whole blood was sequenced; chains were unpaired. General observations from the study: The matching step, a VDJdb search, favored anti-spike CD8 responses and missed private and CD4 specificities.

The protocol attached unique molecular identifiers to individual cDNA molecules. TCRdb processed the 5' RACE reads anew with MiXCR; each CDR3 protein has one entry. The sample has fewer than 85,000 distinct CDR3 sequences, about 14% seen once; the top ten hold roughly 4.2%. This receptor was taken from an adult who was a healthcare worker with PCR-confirmed SARS-CoV-2 infection or an uninfected control (not recorded which). Specimen: whole blood, collected at baseline.

The CDR3 nucleotides read TGTGCCAGCAGCTTAAGGACAGGGGCGGCCAATGAGCAGTTCTTC. Encoded protein: CASSLRTGAANEQFF. The genes are TRBV7-2 and TRBJ2-1; 9 bases are shared with TRBD1. The CDR3 sequence is 15 residues long. V shed 2 bases, J shed 6 bases, and the junction held 5 bases outside the gene matches. Germline V gives CDR1 SGHTA, CDR2 FQGNSA.